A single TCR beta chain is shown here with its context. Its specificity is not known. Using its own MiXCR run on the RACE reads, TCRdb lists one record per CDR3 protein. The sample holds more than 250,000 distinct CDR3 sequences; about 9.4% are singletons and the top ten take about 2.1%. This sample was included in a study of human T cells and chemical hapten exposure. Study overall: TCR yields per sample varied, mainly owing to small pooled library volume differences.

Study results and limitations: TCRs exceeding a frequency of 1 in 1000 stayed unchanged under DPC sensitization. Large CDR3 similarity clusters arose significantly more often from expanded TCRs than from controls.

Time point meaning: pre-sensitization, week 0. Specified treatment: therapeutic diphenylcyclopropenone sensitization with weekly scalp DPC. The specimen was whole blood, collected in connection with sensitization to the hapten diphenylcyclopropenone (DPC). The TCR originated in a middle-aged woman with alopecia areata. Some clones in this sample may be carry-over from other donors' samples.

CDR3 sequence (DNA): TGTGCCAGCAGCTTGAGGATCGTCGACTATGGCTACACCTTC. Translating gives CASSLRIVDYGYTF. The chain employs TRBV5-5 and TRBJ1-2; D uncertain. The germline gives CDR1 SGHKS, CDR2 YYEKEE (reference sequence). This CDR3 contains 14 residues. Trimming removed 1 base from V and 3 bases from J, with 10 bases in between. The entire variable domain, with the rest obtained from reference TRBV5-5 and TRBJ1-2, is as follows: DAGVTQSPTHLIKTRGQQVTLRCSPISGHKSVSWYQQVLGQGPQFIFQYYEKEERGRGNFPDRFSARQFPNYSSELNVNALLLGDSALYLCASSLRIVDYGYTFGSGTRLTVV.